This TCR beta chain came from a study of T cell responses to AZD1222 COVID-19 vaccine. Sequencing used immunoSEQ multiplex PCR; TCRdb keeps in-frame clones, though not all of them. In the table there are approximately 120,000 clones, approximately 93% of which are singletons. Study results and caveats: Just five to seven AZD1222 recipients tested seropositive at baseline. The donor cohort was predominantly white British with a female majority, and clonal diversity may have been underestimated.

Germline CDR1 MNHNS, CDR2 SASEGT. This CDR3 comprises 15 residues. V lost 2 bases and J lost 3; bases outside the gene matches: 3. For this clone: The antigen is not known.

The receptor comes from an adult in good health. The chain employs TRBV6-1 and TRBJ1-2; the match to TRBD1 covers 10 bases. This sample comprised peripheral blood, obtained on day 0 of AZD1222 vaccination. In nucleotides, the CDR3 is TGTGCCAGCAGTGAATACGGACAGGGGGACTATGGCTACACCTTC. Its protein product is CASSEYGQGDYGYTF.